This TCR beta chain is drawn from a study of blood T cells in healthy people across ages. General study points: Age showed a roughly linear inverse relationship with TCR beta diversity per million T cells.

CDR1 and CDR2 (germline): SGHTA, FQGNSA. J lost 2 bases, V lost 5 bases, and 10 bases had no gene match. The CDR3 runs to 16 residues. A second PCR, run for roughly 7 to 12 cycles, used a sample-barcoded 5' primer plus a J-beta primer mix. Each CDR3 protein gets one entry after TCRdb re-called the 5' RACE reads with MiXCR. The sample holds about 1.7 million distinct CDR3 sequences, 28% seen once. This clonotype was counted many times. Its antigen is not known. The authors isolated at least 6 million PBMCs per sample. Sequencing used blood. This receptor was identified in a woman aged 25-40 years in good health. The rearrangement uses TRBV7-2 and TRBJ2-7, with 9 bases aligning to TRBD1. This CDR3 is CASSPGVQGATYEQYF. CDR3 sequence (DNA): TGTGCCAGCAGCCCAGGGGTACAGGGGGCGACCTACGAGCAGTACTTC. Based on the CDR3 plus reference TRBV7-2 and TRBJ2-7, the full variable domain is GAGVSQSPSNKVTEKGKDVELRCDPISGHTALYWYRQSLGQGLEFLIYFQGNSAPDKSGLPSDRFSAERTGGSVSTLTIQRTQQEDSAVYLCASSPGVQGATYEQYFGPGTRLTVT.